This entry lists 18 T cell receptor beta chains sequenced from one sample in a study of cytomegalovirus exposure and HLA in healthy donors. The PCR had 60 Vbeta and 13 Jbeta primers. Profiling relied on immunoSEQ multiplex PCR, and the TCRdb table lists in-frame clones only, not all of them. Of under 130,000 clones listed, around 75% are singletons. The sample consisted of PBMCs. All receptors come from a man aged 25 to 40 in good health and CMV-seropositive.

The chain employs TRBV5-4 and TRBJ2-1; 9 bases fit TRBD1. The junction had 4 bases not matched to a gene; V was cut back by 4 bases and J by 8 bases. Germline CDR1 reads SGHNT; CDR2 reads YYREEE (reference sequence). The CDR3 has 13 residues. The CDR3 DNA sequence: TGTGCCAGCAGCCCATGGACAGGGGATGAGCAGTTCTTC. Translation: CASSPWTGDEQFF.

This chain connects TRBV7-9 to TRBJ2-2; TRBD1 agrees at 9 bases. Germline assignment: CDR1 SEHNR and CDR2 FQNEAQ (reference sequence). This CDR3 has 15 amino acids. Trimming removed 3 bases from V and 3 bases from J; junction bases left unmatched: 2. CDR3 region: CASSFWTGDTGELFF. As DNA, the CDR3 is TGTGCCAGCAGCTTTTGGACAGGGGACACCGGGGAGCTGTTTTTT.

To note about this clone: A junction boundary mismatches the germline segment, possibly from a read error. The rearrangement joins TRBV12-5 to TRBJ2-3; possibly TRBD1 for D (5 bases). Germline CDR1 reads LGHNT; CDR2 reads FRNRAP. This CDR3 has 16 residues. The CDR3 DNA is TGTGCTAGTGTCCCGGACGTCCTGTGGGGCACCGATACGCAGTATTTT. It codes for CASVPDVLWGTDTQYF.

This sequence joins TRBV11-3 and TRBJ2-5, with 12 nucleotides matching TRBD2. In germline, CDR1 is SGHNT, CDR2 YENEEA. V was pared by 6 bases and J by 2 bases, with 7 bases of the junction left unmatched. The CDR3 spans 16 residues. The CDR3 spells CASSAGLAGPQETQYF. As DNA, the CDR3 is TGTGCCAGCAGTGCCGGACTAGCGGGGCCTCAAGAGACCCAGTACTTC.

This rearrangement joins TRBV30 to TRBJ1-2, with a tentative D call TRBD1 (6 bases). The CDR3 contains 14 residues. Germline CDR1 GTSNPN, CDR2 SVGIG (reference sequence). Trimming stripped 2 bases from V and 7 bases from J, with 17 bases between. The CDR3: CAWSRQGSMSGYTF. Written as DNA, the CDR3 is TGTGCCTGGAGTAGGCAGGGGTCCATGTCTGGCTACACCTTC.

The chain recombines TRBV29-1 with TRBJ1-1; D remains unclear. This CDR3 is 13 amino acids long. Deletions cut 5 bases from V and 0 bases from J, with 10 bases between. CDR1 and CDR2 (germline): SQVTM, ANQGSEA. CDR3 sequence: CSVLASLNTEAFF. CDR3 sequence (DNA): TGCAGCGTTCTCGCGAGTTTGAACACTGAAGCTTTCTTT.

J is TRBJ2-7 and V is TRBV5-1; 8 nucleotides agree with TRBD1. The CDR3 sequence is 14 residues long. Trimming took 1 base from V and 3 from J; bases not matched to a gene: 3. Germline CDR1 reads SGHRS; CDR2 reads YFSETQ. The CDR3 nucleotides are TGCGCCAGCAGCTTGCACAGGGGGGTCTACGAGCAGTACTTC. Translation: CASSLHRGVYEQYF.

This sequence joins TRBV10-1 and TRBJ2-5; the D gene is possibly TRBD2 (5 bases). This CDR3 is built from 13 residues. The V gene lost 6 bases and the J gene lost 2 bases, with 10 bases spanning the gap. Germline V CDR1 and CDR2: WNHNN, SYGVQD (reference sequence). CDR3 DNA: TGCGCCAGCAGCCGGGGATTACAAGAGACCCAGTACTTC. Amino acid sequence: CASSRGLQETQYF.

The chain has TRBV5-4 and TRBJ1-2; 7 positions agree with TRBD1. Germline lookup yields CDR1 SGHNT and CDR2 YYREEE (reference sequence). The V segment lost 4 bases and the J segment 2 bases; nucleotides outside the gene matches: 2. This CDR3 has 13 residues. CDR3 DNA sequence: TGTGCCAGCAGCGCGACAGGGAACTATGGCTACACCTTC. This translates into CASSATGNYGYTF.

This clone was recorded once. This chain connects TRBV18 to TRBJ2-1; TRBD2 matches at 9 bases. The CDR3 loop spans 14 amino acids. Germline trimming cut 8 bases from V and 4 bases from J; bases unmatched to any gene: 6. CDR1 and CDR2 (germline): KGHSH, LQKENI. In DNA, the CDR3 is TGTGCCAGCGCCGGGACTAGCCTTTACAATGAGCAGTTCTTC. This codes for CASAGTSLYNEQFF.

On this clone: A junction end diverges from the germline sequence, so it may reflect a read error. CDR3 nucleotide sequence: TGTGCCAGCAGTTACTCAGGGGGTCCTCTTCTGATTTTT. This gives the protein CASSYSGGPLLIF. The chain links TRBV6-5 to TRBJ1-4, with a tentative D call TRBD1 (6 bases). The CDR3 runs 13 residues. From germline, CDR1 is MNHEY and CDR2 SVGAGI.

The genes are TRBV7-8 and TRBJ1-5; no reliable D call. V was cut by 5 bases and J by 0 bases, with 8 bases left in between. Germline V CDR1 and CDR2: SGHVS, FQNEAQ. This CDR3 region has 14 residues. DNA of the CDR3: TGTGCCAGCAGCGTACACAGTAGCAATCAGCCCCAGCATTTT. Protein: CASSVHSSNQPQHF.

This chain joins TRBV27 and TRBJ2-7; 8 positions match TRBD1. The CDR3 covers 14 residues. The V gene's germline CDR1 is MNHEY and CDR2 SMNVEV (reference sequence). V lost 6 bases and J lost 6; bases outside the gene matches: 10. The DNA of the CDR3 is TGTGCCAGCAGCAGGGGGCCAGGGGGGCTCGAGCAGTACTTC. Encoded protein: CASSRGPGGLEQYF.

The chain joins TRBV5-1 to TRBJ1-1, with 11 bases lining up with TRBD1. Germline V CDR1 and CDR2: SGHRS, YFSETQ. This CDR3 contains 16 residues. The J segment lost 6 bases and the V segment lost 4 bases, leaving 11 bases of the junction unmatched. CDR3 in amino acids: CASSTGQGALKAEAFF. CDR3 bases: TGCGCCAGCAGCACTGGACAGGGGGCGCTTAAGGCTGAAGCTTTCTTT.

The chain couples TRBV29-1 to TRBJ1-2, with 7 bases aligning to TRBD1. In germline, CDR1 is SQVTM, CDR2 ANQGSEA. The CDR3 contains 12 residues. Losses at the gene ends were 6 bases for V and 5 bases for J; bases not matched to a gene: 6. CDR3 DNA sequence: TGCAGCGTATCGACAGGGTGGTATGGCTACACCTTC. As protein: CSVSTGWYGYTF.

The V and J genes are TRBV5-6 and TRBJ1-6, with D uncertain. Germline CDR1 SGHDT, CDR2 YYEEEE. This CDR3 region has 16 residues. With 5 bases removed from V and 0 bases from J, the gap between germline ends came to 12 bases. The DNA of the CDR3 is TGTGCCAGCAGAACGGACTCGAGCTCCTATAATTCACCCCTCCACTTT. It codes for CASRTDSSSYNSPLHF.

This clone was seen a handful of times. V gene TRBV5-1 combines with J gene TRBJ1-1; a weak D match, TRBD1 (5 bases). V lost 4 bases and J lost 5, with 12 bases in between. The germline V gene encodes CDR1 SGHRS and CDR2 YFSETQ. The CDR3 runs 13 residues. DNA of the CDR3: TGCGCCAGCAGCGTCGCGGGGGTTACTGAAGCTTTCTTT. Translating gives CASSVAGVTEAFF.

The gene calls are TRBV13 and TRBJ2-2, with 11 positions matching TRBD1. V was pared by 5 bases and J by 3 bases, with 5 bases of the junction left unmatched. This CDR3 has 16 residues. Germline CDR1 PRHDT, CDR2 FYEKMQ (reference sequence). The CDR3 spells CASSTGTGGDTGELFF. The CDR3 nucleotides read TGTGCCAGCAGCACCGGGACAGGGGGGGACACCGGGGAGCTGTTTTTT.